These 18 T cell receptor beta chains originate from one sample sequenced in a study of cytomegalovirus exposure and HLA in healthy donors. Clones were sequenced by immunoSEQ multiplex PCR, and TCRdb holds only the in-frame ones, with some missing. The sample lists around 300,000 clones, just over 85% occurring once. What was sequenced was PBMCs. These receptors were taken from a woman younger than 30 in good health and CMV-seronegative.

CDR3 residues: CATKRGGANTGELFF. The CDR3 DNA reads as TGTGCCACCAAAAGAGGCGGCGCGAACACCGGGGAGCTGTTTTTT. The V call is TRBV27, the J call TRBJ2-2; D remains ambiguous. Germline-derived CDR1 and CDR2 are MNHEY and SMNVEV (reference sequence). With 10 bases removed from V and 0 bases from J, the gap between germline ends came to 15 bases. The length of the CDR3 is 15 residues.

The CDR3, as DNA: TGTGCCAGCAGTTTCCTTACTAGCGGGGGGGTAACCGGGGAGCTGTTTTTT. It is translated as CASSFLTSGGVTGELFF. This sequence joins TRBV27 and TRBJ2-2, with 13 nucleotides matching TRBD2. The CDR3 totals 17 residues. The V segment lost 3 bases and the J segment 5 bases; nucleotides outside the gene matches: 6. CDR1 and CDR2 from the germline V gene are MNHEY and SMNVEV (reference sequence).

The chain recombines TRBV15 with TRBJ2-7; possibly TRBD1 for D (6 bases). CDR1 is LNHNV, CDR2 YYDKDF, per germline (reference sequence). With 1 base removed from V and 6 bases from J, the gap between germline ends came to 16 bases. The CDR3 consists of 15 residues. CDR3 in DNA: TGTGCCACCAGCAGAGGGGGGCAGGGGCATCTCGAGCAGTACTTC. Its translation is CATSRGGQGHLEQYF. Together with reference TRBV15 and TRBJ2-7, the CDR3 gives the full variable domain: DAMVIQNPRYQVTQFGKPVTLSCSQTLNHNVMYWYQQKSSQAPKLLFHYYDKDFNNEADTPDNFQSRRPNTSFCFLDIRSPGLGDTAMYLCATSRGGQGHLEQYFGPGTRLTVT.

The genes are TRBV6-1 and TRBJ1-5; D ambiguous. The CDR3 runs 11 residues. Germline V lookup: CDR1 MNHNS, CDR2 SASEGT. The ends were cut back, 6 bases at V and 7 bases at J, with 7 bases in the middle. DNA for the CDR3: TGTGCCAGCAGCTCCGGGCAGCCCCAGCATTTT. It codes for CASSSGQPQHF.

V is TRBV16 and J is TRBJ1-1; 9 nucleotides align to TRBD1. The CDR3 is made up of 14 amino acids. With V trimmed by 4 bases and J by 8 bases, 8 bases remained unmatched. From germline, CDR1 is KGHSY and CDR2 FQNENV. The CDR3 loop is CASSRGRTGVEAFF. The CDR3 nucleotides are TGTGCCAGCAGCCGGGGTCGGACAGGGGTAGAAGCTTTCTTT.

This clone showed up just a few times. The chain carries TRBV19 and TRBJ2-7; TRBD2 is a possible D gene (6 bases). Germline V gene sequence: CDR1 LNHDA, CDR2 SQIVND (reference sequence). The CDR3 consists of 13 residues. Trimming pared 4 bases from V and 0 bases from J, leaving 7 bases between. The CDR3 here is CASSRRDSYEQYF. In DNA form, the CDR3 reads TGTGCCAGTAGTAGGAGGGACTCCTACGAGCAGTACTTC.

The chain joins TRBV9 to TRBJ1-1; D is perhaps TRBD1 (5 bases). Germline V gene sequence: CDR1 SGDLS, CDR2 YYNGEE. This CDR3 contains 15 residues. Trimming removed 3 bases at V and 1 base at J, with 13 bases between. CDR3 amino acids: CASSEEGLRNTEAFF. The CDR3 nucleotides read TGTGCCAGCAGCGAGGAGGGACTGAGGAACACTGAAGCTTTCTTT.

The chain links TRBV11-3 to TRBJ2-1, with a possible D match to TRBD2 (6 bases). Trimming took 6 bases from V and 9 from J, leaving 18 bases between them. Germline loops: CDR1 SGHNT, CDR2 YENEEA. This CDR3 comprises 14 residues. CDR3 protein: CASRPGVPGGEQFF. CDR3 coding DNA: TGTGCCAGCAGGCCGGGGGTCCCAGGCGGTGAGCAGTTCTTC.

V usage is TRBV6-1 and J usage is TRBJ1-1; D not certain. Trimming pared 7 bases from V and 6 bases from J, leaving 9 bases between. Germline V gene lookup returns CDR1 MNHNS and CDR2 SASEGT. CDR3 size: 11 residues. The CDR3 DNA reads as TGTGCCAGCATATTTACTCCTGAAGCTTTCTTT. As protein: CASIFTPEAFF.

The chain has TRBV5-6 and TRBJ1-2; no clear D gene. V lost 0 bases and J lost 8, with 14 bases in between. The CDR3 runs to 14 residues. Per germline, CDR1 SGHDT and CDR2 YYEEEE. As DNA, the CDR3 is TGTGCCAGCAGCTTGGTGTCACCTGTCGGGGGCTACACCTTC. Its protein product is CASSLVSPVGGYTF.

The chain uses TRBV6-5 and TRBJ2-7; D not resolved. The germline V gene encodes CDR1 MNHEY and CDR2 SVGAGI. This CDR3 comprises 16 residues. Between the trimmed V and J ends, which lost 3 bases and 1 base, there was a span of 16 bases. The CDR3 nucleotides are TGTGCCAGCAGTTATTCGTGGGCCCACACTTCCTACGAGCAGTACTTC. This encodes CASSYSWAHTSYEQYF.

V usage is TRBV28 and J usage is TRBJ1-5; D remains unclear. The germline V gene has CDR1 MDHEN and CDR2 SYDVKM. The CDR3 loop spans 12 amino acids. V lost 6 bases to trimming and J lost 7 bases, with 10 bases between them. This CDR3 is CASSERVQPQHF. As DNA, the CDR3 is TGTGCCAGCAGCGAACGGGTACAGCCCCAGCATTTT.

This sequence joins TRBV6-1 and TRBJ2-2, with TRBD2 as a possible D gene (6 bases). With 6 bases removed from V and 0 bases from J, the gap between germline ends came to 14 bases. CDR3 length: 16 residues. Looked up from germline, CDR1 is MNHNS and CDR2 is SASEGT. The CDR3 DNA is TGTGCCAGCAGCGAAACGGGACTCTCGAACACCGGGGAGCTGTTTTTT. This encodes CASSETGLSNTGELFF.

The chain carries TRBV30 and TRBJ2-5; 11 nucleotides agree with TRBD1. This CDR3 spans 17 amino acids. Trimming removed 2 bases from V and 2 bases from J; junction bases left unmatched: 10. Germline V gives CDR1 GTSNPN, CDR2 SVGIG (reference sequence). CDR3 nucleotides: TGTGCCTGGAGTTCCGGGACAGGGGGTAGACGGCAAGAGACCCAGTACTTC. Amino acids: CAWSSGTGGRRQETQYF.

This clone appeared a single time. The chain uses TRBV18 and TRBJ2-1, with 8 bases fitting TRBD2. J lost 9 bases, V lost 0 bases, and 4 bases had no gene match. Germline CDR1 is KGHSH and CDR2 is LQKENI. CDR3 length equals 14 residues. The CDR3 loop reads CASSPPAGGGEQFF. For the CDR3, the DNA is TGTGCCAGCTCACCACCGGCGGGGGGTGGTGAGCAGTTCTTC.

The chain recombines TRBV5-1 with TRBJ2-2; D uncertain. The ends were cut back, 2 bases at V and 3 bases at J, with 14 bases in the middle. The length of the CDR3 is 16 residues. CDR1 is SGHRS and CDR2 is YFSETQ in the germline V gene. The CDR3 sequence: CASSFTAVVDTGELFF. In DNA, the CDR3 is TGCGCCAGCAGCTTCACAGCAGTAGTGGACACCGGGGAGCTGTTTTTT.

This rearrangement joins TRBV27 to TRBJ1-6; the match to TRBD1 covers 8 bases. V lost 5 bases to trimming and J lost 6 bases; unmatched junction nucleotides: 6. The CDR3 sequence is 15 residues long. Germline values: CDR1 MNHEY, CDR2 SMNVEV (reference sequence). CDR3 nucleotides: TGTGCCAGCAGTCTGACAGGGGCTGGTAATTCACCCCTCCACTTT. It encodes CASSLTGAGNSPLHF.

This clone has a single count. The chain uses TRBV11-3 and TRBJ2-1; D remains ambiguous. Trimming took 3 bases from V and 8 from J, leaving 8 bases between them. CDR1 and CDR2 (germline): SGHNT, YENEEA. The CDR3 spans 12 residues. The CDR3 is CASSFSEDEQFF. The CDR3 region has the DNA TGTGCCAGCAGCTTTAGTGAGGATGAGCAGTTCTTC. The variable domain in full, with the rest retrieved from reference TRBV11-3 and TRBJ2-1, is EAGVVQSPRYKIIEKKQPVAFWCNPISGHNTLYWYLQNLGQGPELLIRYENEEAVDDSQLPKDRFSAERLKGVDSTLKIQPAELGDSAVYLCASSFSEDEQFFGPGTRLTVL.